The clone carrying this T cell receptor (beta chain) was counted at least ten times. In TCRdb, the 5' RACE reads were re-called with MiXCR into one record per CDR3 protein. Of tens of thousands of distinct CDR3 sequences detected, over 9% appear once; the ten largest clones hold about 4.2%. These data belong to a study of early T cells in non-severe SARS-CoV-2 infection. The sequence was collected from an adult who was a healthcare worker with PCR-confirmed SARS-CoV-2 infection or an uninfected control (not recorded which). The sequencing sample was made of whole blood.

The CDR3 DNA follows: TGTGCCAGCTCATCATCCTACAGGGATGGGCCCCAAGAGACCCAGTACTTC. This encodes CASSSSYRDGPQETQYF. The V gene is TRBV18, the J gene TRBJ2-5; maybe TRBD1 (6 bases). The CDR3 is 17 residues long. Germline lookup yields CDR1 KGHSH and CDR2 LQKENI. Trimming removed 5 bases from V and 1 base from J, with 20 bases in between. The whole variable domain, remainder taken from reference TRBV18 and TRBJ2-5, is NAGVMQNPRHLVRRRGQEARLRCSPMKGHSHVYWYRQLPEEGLKFMVYLQKENIIDESGMPKERFSAEFPKEGPSILRIQQVVRGDSAAYFCASSSSYRDGPQETQYFGPGTRLLVL.